This entry describes one T cell receptor beta chain. This specimen comes from a study of blood T cell repertoires in COVID-19. Across the study: Acute-phase and convalescent COVID-19 samples originated in the United States, Italy and Spain. PBMCs, B-cell-depleted T cells, or T cells were the source of the cDNA or gDNA that made up the material.

In germline, CDR1 is MDHEN, CDR2 SYDVKM. This CDR3 is 18 amino acids long. V shed 5 bases, J shed 9 bases, and the junction held 24 bases outside the gene matches. Authors' data handling: Estimates of nucleated cell counts were drawn from the amplification of reference gene primers. Repertoires were generated with immunoSEQ multiplex PCR, while TCRdb's copy carries only in-frame clones and drops some. V and J calls and clone size come straight from that table; D and trimming were deduced from the DNA. Of 100,000 to 120,000 clones in the sample, 70% to 90% were seen once. The receptor was isolated from a human donor in a cohort sampled during active COVID-19. This chain connects TRBV28 to TRBJ2-7; 8 bases match TRBD2. The material sequenced was peripheral blood. The DNA of the CDR3 is TGTGCCAGCAGTCCACTCGCCGGGGGGGCAGCCGAGGCAGAAGCGCAGTACTTC. Protein product: CASSPLAGGAAEAEAQYF.